This TCR beta chain was recovered during a study of response to subunit inactivated influenza vaccine. Study results and caveats: Authors proposed each seasonal influenza vaccination draws in few new T cells.

TCRdb independently ran MiXCR on the RT-PCR reads; one entry per CDR3 protein. This table has around 530,000 distinct CDR3 sequences, approximately 10% appearing once. The germline CDR1 and CDR2 sequences are PRHDT and FYEKMQ (reference sequence). The CDR3 covers 13 residues. Trimming removed 7 bases from V and 7 bases from J; junction bases left unmatched: 9. This clonotype was counted ten times or more. The antigen is undetermined. The source was PBMCs from blood, collected on the day of vaccination. The V and J genes are TRBV13 and TRBJ2-7, with 8 bases identical to TRBD1. The clonotype originates from a man aged 50-60 years who received an inactivated influenza vaccine. The chain's CDR3 is CASNQDRAGEQYF. CDR3 coding DNA: TGTGCCAGCAACCAGGACAGGGCGGGAGAGCAGTACTTC. Variable domain in full (rest from reference TRBV13 and TRBJ2-7): AAGVIQSPRHLIKEKRETATLKCYPIPRHDTVYWYQQGPGQDPQFLISFYEKMQSDKGSIPDRFSAQQFSDYHSELNMSSLELGDSALYFCASNQDRAGEQYFGPGTRLTVT.